This T cell receptor (beta chain) was sequenced for a study of cytotoxic CD8 clonotypes in ibrutinib-treated CLL. General study findings and limits: Once treatment began, public clonotypes, which were uncommon, contracted or stayed stable. Baseline levels were approached again at progression, after clonality had risen at ibrutinib response. The study found baseline clonality above age-matched healthy donors, tracking circulating CD8+ T-cell counts.

Sequenced by immunoSEQ multiplex PCR; TCRdb stores in-frame clones only, minus some. The sample shows some 130,000 clones, less than 90% of them seen only once. About 2 micrograms of genomic DNA, which was extracted from cryopreserved PBMCs, served as the material used for the TCR beta libraries. The CDR3 length is 13 residues. J gave up 1 base and V 10 bases, and 4 bases lay outside the gene matches. Germline CDR1 MNHEY, CDR2 SVGAGI. This clone has just one count. No antigen is known for it. Sequencing used PBMCs, obtained after 24 months of ibrutinib treatment. The TCR was taken from a human donor with chronic lymphocytic leukemia. The gene calls are TRBV6-5 and TRBJ1-5; 7 nucleotides line up with TRBD1. DNA of the CDR3: TGTGCCACCTCGACAGGGAGCAATCAGCCCCAGCATTTT. It is translated as CATSTGSNQPQHF.